This entry concerns a single T cell receptor (beta chain). This clonotype showed up many times. Its antigen target is currently unknown. Per-base qualities were not stored, and no clone one base away is much larger. The data derive from a study of T cell repertoires in cytomegalovirus infection (dated by TCRdb to between 2019 and 2020). About the study as a whole: Donor HLA type was relevant to the analysis, because carriage of CMV infection together with the matching HLA type was indicated by public TCR beta signatures. What the study reported, not specific to this receptor: In both this cohort and an independent cohort of some 380 donors, the cumulative frequency of public TCR beta family members distinguished carriers of CMV infection plus the relevant HLA type. In the ex vivo response, HLA-C-restricted CMV-specific TCR beta clonotypes were dominant, and in two of eight donors the single most frequent clonotype came from this HLA-C-restricted group.

Between the V and J ends, shortened by 4 bases and 6 bases respectively, the junction contains 12 bases. The CDR3 starts with the cysteine, ends with the phenylalanine, and has 13 residues. CDR3 DNA only is kept here, 39 bases in frame from base 1. Per the germline V gene (reference sequence), SEHNR is the CDR1 and FQNEAQ is the CDR2. The data were produced on an Illumina HiSeq 1500. TCRdb's own reprocessing of the public reads used fastp at Q25 and MiXCR and kept productive beta chains. Merged by CDR3 protein, the rows form single entries marked with the most common genes and DNA. The sample records about 240,000 distinct CDR3 sequences, roughly 12% of which are singletons. Of the sample, about 1.5% is held by the ten largest clones.

The chain is assembled from TRBV7-9 and TRBJ1-2; the D gene is perhaps TRBD1, on 6 matching bases. Sequencing was performed on PBMCs. The TCR sequence derives from a human donor in good health (CMV status not recorded). Some clones in this sample may be carry-over from other donors' samples. The DNA sequence follows: TGTGCCAGCAGCTCCAGCCAGGGGAATGGCTACACCTTC. Translated, this is CASSSSQGNGYTF.